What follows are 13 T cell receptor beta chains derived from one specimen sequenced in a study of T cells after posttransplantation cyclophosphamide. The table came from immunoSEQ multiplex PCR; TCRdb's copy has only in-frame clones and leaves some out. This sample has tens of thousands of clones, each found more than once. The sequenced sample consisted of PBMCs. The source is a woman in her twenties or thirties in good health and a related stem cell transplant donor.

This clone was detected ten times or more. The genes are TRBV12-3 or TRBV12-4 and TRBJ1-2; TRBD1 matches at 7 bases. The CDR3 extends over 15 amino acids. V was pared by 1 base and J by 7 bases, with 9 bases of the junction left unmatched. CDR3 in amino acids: CASSLDAGGPGGYTF. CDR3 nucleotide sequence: TGTGCCAGCAGTTTAGATGCAGGGGGGCCTGGTGGCTACACCTTC.

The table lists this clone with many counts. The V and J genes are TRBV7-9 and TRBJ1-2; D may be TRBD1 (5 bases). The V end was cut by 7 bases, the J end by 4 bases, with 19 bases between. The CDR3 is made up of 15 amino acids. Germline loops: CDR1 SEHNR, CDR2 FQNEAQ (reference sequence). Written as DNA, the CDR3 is TGTGCCAGCACTGCCTCGTTGGGGCGACCCTATGGCTACACCTTC. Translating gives CASTASLGRPYGYTF. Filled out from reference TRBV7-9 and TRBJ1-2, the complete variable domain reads DTGVSQNPRHKITKRGQNVTFRCDPISEHNRLYWYRQTLGQGPEFLTYFQNEAQLEKSRLLSDRFSAERPKGSFSTLEIQRTEQGDSAMYLCASTASLGRPYGYTFGSGTRLTVV.

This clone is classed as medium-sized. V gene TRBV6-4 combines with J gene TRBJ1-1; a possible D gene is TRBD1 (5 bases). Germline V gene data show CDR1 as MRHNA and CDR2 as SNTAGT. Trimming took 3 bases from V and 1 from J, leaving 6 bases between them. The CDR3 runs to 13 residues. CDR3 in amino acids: CASSEGENTEAFF. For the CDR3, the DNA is TGTGCCAGCAGTGAAGGGGAGAACACTGAAGCTTTCTTT.

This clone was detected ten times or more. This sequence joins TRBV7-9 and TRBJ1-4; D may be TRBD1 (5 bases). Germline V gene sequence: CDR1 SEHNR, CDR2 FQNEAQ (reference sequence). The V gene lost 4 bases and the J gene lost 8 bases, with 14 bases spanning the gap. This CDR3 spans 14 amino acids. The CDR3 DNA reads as TGTGCCAGCAGCTCCCAGGGATTGGAGGAAAAACTGTTTTTT. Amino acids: CASSSQGLEEKLFF. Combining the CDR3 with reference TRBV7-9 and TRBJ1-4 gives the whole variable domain DTGVSQNPRHKITKRGQNVTFRCDPISEHNRLYWYRQTLGQGPEFLTYFQNEAQLEKSRLLSDRFSAERPKGSFSTLEIQRTEQGDSAMYLCASSSQGLEEKLFFGSGTQLSVL.

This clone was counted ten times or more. In DNA, the CDR3 is TGTGCCAGCAGTGGACAGGCCCGCAGCAATCAGCCCCAGCATTTT. Translation: CASSGQARSNQPQHF. The chain recombines TRBV27 with TRBJ1-5; TRBD1 aligns across 7 bases. V lost 5 bases to trimming and J lost 1 base; unmatched junction nucleotides: 5. Germline V gene sequence: CDR1 MNHEY, CDR2 SMNVEV (reference sequence). CDR3 length equals 15 residues.

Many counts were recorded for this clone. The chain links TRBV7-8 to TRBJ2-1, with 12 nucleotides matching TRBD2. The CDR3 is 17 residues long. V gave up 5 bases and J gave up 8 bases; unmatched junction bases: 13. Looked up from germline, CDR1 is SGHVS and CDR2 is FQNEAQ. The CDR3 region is CASSIPPSGGASDEQFF. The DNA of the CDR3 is TGTGCCAGCAGCATTCCTCCTAGCGGGGGGGCCTCGGATGAGCAGTTCTTC.

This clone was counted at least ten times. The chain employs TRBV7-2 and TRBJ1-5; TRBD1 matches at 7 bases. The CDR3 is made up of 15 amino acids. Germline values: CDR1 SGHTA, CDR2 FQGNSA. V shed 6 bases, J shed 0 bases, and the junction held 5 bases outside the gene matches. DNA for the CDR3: TGTGCCAGCAGTCCGGGACAGAGTAGCAATCAGCCCCAGCATTTT. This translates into CASSPGQSSNQPQHF. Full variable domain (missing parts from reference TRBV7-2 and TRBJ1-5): GAGVSQSPSNKVTEKGKDVELRCDPISGHTALYWYRQSLGQGLEFLIYFQGNSAPDKSGLPSDRFSAERTGGSVSTLTIQRTQQEDSAVYLCASSPGQSSNQPQHFGDGTRLSIL.

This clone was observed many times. CDR3 sequence: CASSPGLSTDTQYF. In nucleotides, the CDR3 is TGTGCCAGCAGCCCCGGACTGAGCACAGATACGCAGTATTTT. The chain joins TRBV7-3 to TRBJ2-3; TRBD2 might be the D (5 bases). V was clipped by 5 bases and J by 0 bases, with 9 bases between them. CDR1 is SGHTA, CDR2 FQGTGA, per germline. CDR3 length: 14 residues.

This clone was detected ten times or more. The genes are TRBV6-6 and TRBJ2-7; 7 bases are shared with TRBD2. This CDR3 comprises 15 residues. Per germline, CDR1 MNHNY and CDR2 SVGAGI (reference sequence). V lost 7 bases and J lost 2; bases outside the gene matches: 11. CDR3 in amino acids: CASIPGAGRAYEQYF. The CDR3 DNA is TGTGCCAGCATTCCTGGGGCAGGGAGGGCCTACGAGCAGTACTTC.

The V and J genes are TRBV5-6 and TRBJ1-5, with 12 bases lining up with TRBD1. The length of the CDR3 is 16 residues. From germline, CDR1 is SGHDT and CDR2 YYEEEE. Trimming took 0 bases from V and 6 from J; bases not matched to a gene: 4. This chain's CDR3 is CASSLAGQGAFQPQHF. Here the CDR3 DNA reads TGTGCCAGCAGCTTGGCGGGACAGGGGGCCTTTCAGCCCCAGCATTTT.

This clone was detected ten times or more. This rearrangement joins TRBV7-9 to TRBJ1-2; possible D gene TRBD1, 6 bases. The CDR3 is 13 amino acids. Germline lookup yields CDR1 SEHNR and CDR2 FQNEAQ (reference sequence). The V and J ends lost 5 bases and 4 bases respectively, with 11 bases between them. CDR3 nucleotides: TGTGCCAGCAGCCGAGGACAGATCTATGGCTACACCTTC. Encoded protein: CASSRGQIYGYTF.

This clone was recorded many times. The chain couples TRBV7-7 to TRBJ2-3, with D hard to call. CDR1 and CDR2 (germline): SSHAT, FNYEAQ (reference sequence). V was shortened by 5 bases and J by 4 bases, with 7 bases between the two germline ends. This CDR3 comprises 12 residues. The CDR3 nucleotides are TGTGCCAGCAGCCCCATCCCAGATACGCAGTATTTT. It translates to CASSPIPDTQYF. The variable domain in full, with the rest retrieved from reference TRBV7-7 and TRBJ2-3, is GAGVSQSPRYKVTKRGQDVTLRCDPISSHATLYWYQQALGQGPEFLTYFNYEAQPDKSGLPSDRFSAERPEGSISTLTIQRTEQRDSAMYRCASSPIPDTQYFGPGTRLTVL.

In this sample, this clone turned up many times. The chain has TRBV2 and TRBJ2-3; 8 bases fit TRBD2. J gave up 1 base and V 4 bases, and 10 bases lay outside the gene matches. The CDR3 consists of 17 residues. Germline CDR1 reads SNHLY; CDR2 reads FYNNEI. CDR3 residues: CASSGTSGNTGTDTQYF. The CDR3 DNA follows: TGTGCCAGCAGTGGTACTAGCGGAAATACGGGCACAGATACGCAGTATTTT. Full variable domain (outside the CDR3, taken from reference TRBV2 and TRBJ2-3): EPEVTQTPSHQVTQMGQEVILRCVPISNHLYFYWYRQILGQKVEFLVSFYNNEISEKSEIFDDQFSVERPDGSNFTLKIRSTKLEDSAMYFCASSGTSGNTGTDTQYFGPGTRLTVL.